These 14 T cell receptor beta chains came from one sample sequenced in a study of Graves' ophthalmopathy and Graves' hyperthyroidism (dated by TCRdb to the late 2010s). Sequencing was performed on an Illumina HiSeq 2000. For repertoire sequencing, TCR beta CDR3 regions were amplified from RNA transcripts. The first round was an RT-PCR using HTBI primers with the Qiagen OneStep RT-PCR kit, and this first round was followed by a second-round multiplex PCR, then size selection and purification. TCRdb ran its own pipeline on the public reads, namely fastp trimming at Q25 and MiXCR clone calling, and kept in-frame beta chains. Identical CDR3 protein sequences are pooled into one entry, listed with their most common genes and DNA. The sample table lists around 1,200,000 distinct CDR3 sequences, roughly two fifths of them with a count of one. Jointly, the top ten make up more than 9.5% of the sample. Sample: peripheral blood or thyroid tissue (not recorded which). Source of these receptors: an adult man with Graves' hyperthyroidism.

This clonotype was seen only a few times. The chain couples TRBV7-2 to TRBJ2-7; TRBD1 might be the D (6 bases). Trimming removed 5 bases at V and 0 bases at J, with 20 bases between. In germline, CDR1 is SGHTA, CDR2 FQGNSA. The CDR3 consists of 17 residues. The DNA for the CDR3 is TGTGCCAGCAGCCCGCGATTGGACAGCCGATACTCCTACGAGCAGTACTTC. Protein sequence: CASSPRLDSRYSYEQYF.

This clonotype appeared a few times. The chain has TRBV12-3 or TRBV12-4 and TRBJ2-2, with 7 bases matching TRBD1. This CDR3 has 16 residues. The J segment lost 8 bases and the V segment lost 7 bases, leaving 16 bases of the junction unmatched. CDR3 loop: CASIRLLQGITGELFF. The CDR3 DNA is TGTGCCAGCATCCGGCTCCTACAGGGGATAACGGGGGAGCTGTTTTTT.

This clonotype came up a few times. The genes are TRBV30 and TRBJ2-5, with a weak D call TRBD1 (6 bases). V lost 4 bases to trimming and J lost 5 bases, with 14 bases between them. CDR1 and CDR2 (germline): GTSNPN, SVGIG (reference sequence). This CDR3 spans 13 amino acids. The CDR3 protein is CAWKLGAAETQYF. DNA for the CDR3: TGTGCCTGGAAATTGGGGGCTGCGGAGACCCAGTACTTC.

As for this clonotype: Germline is not matched at one junction end, which may reflect a read error. This rearrangement joins TRBV15 to TRBJ1-2, with no clear D. The CDR3 length is 14 residues. Germline V gene data show CDR1 as LNHNV and CDR2 as YYDKDF (reference sequence). CDR3 protein: CATSRVDRYCGCTF. In DNA form, the CDR3 reads TGTGCCACCAGCAGAGTGGACCGGTACTGTGGCTGCACCTTC.

There are a few counts of this clonotype. J is TRBJ1-5 and V is TRBV7-8; TRBD1 might be the D (6 bases). This CDR3 has 16 residues. Between the trimmed V and J ends, which lost 5 bases and 3 bases, there was a span of 17 bases. Looked up from germline, CDR1 is SGHVS and CDR2 is FQNEAQ. The CDR3 coding sequence is TGTGCCAGCAGCGCCTGGACAGTCTCTCACAATCAGCCCCAGCATTTT. Residues: CASSAWTVSHNQPQHF.

This clonotype was counted at least ten times. V gene TRBV20-1 combines with J gene TRBJ1-2; TRBD1 aligns across 8 bases. In germline, CDR1 is DFQATT, CDR2 SNEGSKA (reference sequence). The CDR3 has 14 residues. The V gene end was trimmed by 1 base and the J gene end by 4 bases; junction bases not matched to a gene: 5. As DNA, the CDR3 is TGCAGTGCTAGAGCGCAGGGGGCCCGCTATGGCTACACCTTC. This encodes CSARAQGARYGYTF.

As regards this clonotype: One junction end disagrees with the germline gene, perhaps due to a read error. V and J are TRBV10-3 and TRBJ2-7, with 7 bases fitting TRBD2. This CDR3 is 15 amino acids long. CDR1 is ENHRY, CDR2 SYGVKD, per germline. CDR3 in DNA: TGTGCCATCAGGGGGGAAGCGGGATCTAACTACGAGCATTACTTC. It encodes CAIRGEAGSNYEHYF.

V and J are TRBV15 and TRBJ2-3; 12 bases are shared with TRBD2. The germline V gene encodes CDR1 LNHNV and CDR2 YYDKDF (reference sequence). J was trimmed by 4 bases and V by 5 bases; bases with no gene match: 4. This CDR3 region has 15 residues. The CDR3 DNA is TGTGCCACCAGCGGACTAGCGGGGCGTTCAGATACGCAGTATTTT. It is translated as CATSGLAGRSDTQYF.

A note on this clonotype: A much larger clone sits a single nucleotide away, making a read error possible. The rearrangement uses TRBV6-5 and TRBJ1-5, with TRBD1 as a possible D gene (5 bases). CDR1 is MNHEY, CDR2 SVGAGI, per germline. The CDR3 runs 14 residues. V gave up 8 bases and J gave up 5 bases, with 16 bases separating them. CDR3 in DNA: TGTGCCAGCGGTCCGGGGACGGCCTATCAGCCCCAGCATTTT. It translates to CASGPGTAYQPQHF.

The rearrangement uses TRBV25-1 and TRBJ1-1; tentative D call: TRBD1 (5 bases). The CDR3 length is 13 residues. Germline values: CDR1 MGHDK, CDR2 SYGVNS. The ends were cut back, 6 bases at V and 11 bases at J, with 19 bases in the middle. This CDR3 is CASSLVGRVYAFF. DNA of the CDR3: TGTGCCAGCAGCTTAGTAGGCAGGGTTTACGCTTTCTTT.

This clonotype occurred a few times. The CDR3 bases are TGTGCCAGCAGCACTCCGGGACTAGCGGGGAAGCACCAAGAGACCCAGTACTTC. Residues: CASSTPGLAGKHQETQYF. This sequence joins TRBV9 and TRBJ2-5; TRBD2 matches at 13 bases. The V segment lost 4 bases and the J segment 0 bases; nucleotides outside the gene matches: 9. The length of the CDR3 is 18 residues. Germline CDR1 reads SGDLS; CDR2 reads YYNGEE.

The V and J genes are TRBV7-2 and TRBJ2-7; 8 bases are a match to TRBD2. The CDR3 runs to 14 residues. Germline-derived CDR1 and CDR2 are SGHTA and FQGNSA. V was clipped by 5 bases and J by 3 bases; unmatched bases: 6. The CDR3 is CASSPPAGDYEQYF. The DNA of the CDR3 is TGTGCCAGCAGCCCCCCAGCGGGAGACTACGAGCAGTACTTC.

The V gene is TRBV6-2 or TRBV6-3, the J gene TRBJ1-2; TRBD1 matches at 9 bases. Germline V gene sequence: CDR1 MNHEY, CDR2 SVGEGT. This CDR3 is built from 14 residues. V lost 7 bases, J lost 4 bases, and 7 bases stayed unmatched. The CDR3 sequence is CASTPGTGLYGYTF. The CDR3 bases are TGTGCCAGCACCCCAGGGACAGGGCTCTATGGCTACACCTTC.

Remarks on this clonotype: The germline gene is not matched at one end of the junction; a read error may be the cause. The genes are TRBV7-8 and TRBJ1-3; D is unresolved. Germline V CDR1 and CDR2: SGHVS, FQNEAQ. There are 19 residues in the CDR3. In DNA, the CDR3 is TGTGCCAGTAGCTATCCCCCCCGGAAGGCAGACCTCTCTGGAAACACCATATATTTT. It translates to CASSYPPRKADLSGNTIYF.